This T cell receptor beta chain stems from a study of T cell responses to AZD1222 COVID-19 vaccine. Study summary: Pooling was applied to second doses at about 4 or about 12 weeks.

With regard to this clone: The antigen remains unidentified.

Assay used: immunoSEQ multiplex PCR; TCRdb lists only in-frame clones, some missing. The sample contains roughly 180,000 clones, 90% to 95% of which appear only once. Study-wide findings and caveats: CD4 TCRs covered the whole spike, strongest at regions 160-218 and 743-854. Compared with day 0, the breadth and depth of the Spike-specific TCR repertoire rose significantly after two doses of AZD1222.

The CDR3 contains 16 residues. The germline gives CDR1 ENHRY, CDR2 SYGVKD. Trimming pared 3 bases from V and 1 base from J, leaving 13 bases between. This TCR derives from an adult in good health. The V gene is TRBV10-3, the J gene TRBJ1-5; D gene ambiguous. This specimen consisted of peripheral blood, obtained on day 0 of AZD1222 vaccination. CDR3 amino acids: CAISEPGLGSNQPQHF. As DNA, the CDR3 is TGTGCCATCAGTGAACCCGGACTGGGGAGCAATCAGCCCCAGCATTTT.